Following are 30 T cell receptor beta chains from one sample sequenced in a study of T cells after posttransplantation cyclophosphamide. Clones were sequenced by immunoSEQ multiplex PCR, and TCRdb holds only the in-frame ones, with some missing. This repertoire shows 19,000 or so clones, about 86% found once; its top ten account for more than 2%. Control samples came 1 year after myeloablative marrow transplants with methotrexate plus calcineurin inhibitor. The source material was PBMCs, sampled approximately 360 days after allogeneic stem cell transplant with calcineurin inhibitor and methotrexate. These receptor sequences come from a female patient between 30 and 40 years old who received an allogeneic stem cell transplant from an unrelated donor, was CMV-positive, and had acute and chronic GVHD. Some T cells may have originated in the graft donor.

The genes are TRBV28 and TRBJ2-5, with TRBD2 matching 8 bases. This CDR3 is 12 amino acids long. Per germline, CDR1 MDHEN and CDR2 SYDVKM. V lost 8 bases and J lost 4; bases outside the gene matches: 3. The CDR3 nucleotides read TGTGCCAGCGGGACTAGAAGAGAGACCCAGTACTTC. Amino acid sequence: CASGTRRETQYF.

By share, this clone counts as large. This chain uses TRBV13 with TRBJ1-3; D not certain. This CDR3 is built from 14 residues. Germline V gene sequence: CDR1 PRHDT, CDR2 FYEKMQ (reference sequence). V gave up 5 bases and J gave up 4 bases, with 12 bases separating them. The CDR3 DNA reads TGTGCCAGCAGCCCCGGGGAAACAGGAAACACCATATATTTT. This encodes CASSPGETGNTIYF.

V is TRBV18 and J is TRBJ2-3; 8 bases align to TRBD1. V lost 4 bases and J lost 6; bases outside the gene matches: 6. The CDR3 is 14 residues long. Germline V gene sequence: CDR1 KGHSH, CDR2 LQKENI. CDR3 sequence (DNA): TGTGCCAGCTCACTGGGACAGGCTGGCGATACGCAGTATTTT. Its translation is CASSLGQAGDTQYF. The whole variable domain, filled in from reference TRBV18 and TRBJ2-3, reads NAGVMQNPRHLVRRRGQEARLRCSPMKGHSHVYWYRQLPEEGLKFMVYLQKENIIDESGMPKERFSAEFPKEGPSILRIQQVVRGDSAAYFCASSLGQAGDTQYFGPGTRLTVL.

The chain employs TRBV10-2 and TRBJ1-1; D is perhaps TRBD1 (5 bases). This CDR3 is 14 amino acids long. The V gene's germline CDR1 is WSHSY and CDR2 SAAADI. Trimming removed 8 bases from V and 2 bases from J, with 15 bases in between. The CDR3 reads CASRQGRGNTEAFF. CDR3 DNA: TGCGCCAGCCGGCAGGGTAGGGGAAACACTGAAGCTTTCTTT.

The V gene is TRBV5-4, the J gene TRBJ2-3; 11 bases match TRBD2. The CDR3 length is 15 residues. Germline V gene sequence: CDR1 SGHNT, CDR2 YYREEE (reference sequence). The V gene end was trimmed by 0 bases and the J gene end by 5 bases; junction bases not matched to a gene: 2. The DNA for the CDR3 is TGTGCCAGCAGCTTGGCGCTAGCGGGAGGAGATACGCAGTATTTT. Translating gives CASSLALAGGDTQYF.

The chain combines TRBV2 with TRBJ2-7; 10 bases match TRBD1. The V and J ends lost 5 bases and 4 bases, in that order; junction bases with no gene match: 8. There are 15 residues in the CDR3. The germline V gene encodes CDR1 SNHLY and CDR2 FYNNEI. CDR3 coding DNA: TGTGCCAGCAGTCCGACAGGGGGCCTACCTTACGAGCAGTACTTC. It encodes CASSPTGGLPYEQYF.

The CDR3 reads CASGHRDEKLFF. The CDR3 DNA is TGTGCCAGCGGCCACAGGGATGAAAAACTGTTTTTT. This chain uses TRBV27 with TRBJ1-4; a weak D match, TRBD1 (6 bases). This CDR3 has 12 amino acids. Trimming left V 8 bases short and J 6 bases short, with 10 bases between. The V gene's germline CDR1 is MNHEY and CDR2 SMNVEV (reference sequence).

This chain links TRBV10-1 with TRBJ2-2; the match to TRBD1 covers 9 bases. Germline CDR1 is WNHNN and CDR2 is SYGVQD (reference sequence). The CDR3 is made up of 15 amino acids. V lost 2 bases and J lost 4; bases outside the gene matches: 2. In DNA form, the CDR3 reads TGCGCCAGCAGTGAGGGGACAGGGCGCACCGGGGAGCTGTTTTTT. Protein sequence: CASSEGTGRTGELFF.

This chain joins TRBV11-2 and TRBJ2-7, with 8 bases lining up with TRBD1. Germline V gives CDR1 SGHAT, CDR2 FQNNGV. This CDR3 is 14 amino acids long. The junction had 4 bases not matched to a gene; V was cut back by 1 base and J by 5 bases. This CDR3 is CASSLAQGAHEQYF. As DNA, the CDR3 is TGTGCCAGCAGCTTAGCTCAGGGGGCGCACGAGCAGTACTTC.

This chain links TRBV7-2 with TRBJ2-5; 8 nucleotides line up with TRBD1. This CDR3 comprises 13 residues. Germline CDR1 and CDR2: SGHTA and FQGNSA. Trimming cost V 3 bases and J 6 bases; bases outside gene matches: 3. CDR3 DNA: TGTGCCAGCAGCTTTGACAGGGGACAGACCCAGTACTTC. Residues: CASSFDRGQTQYF.

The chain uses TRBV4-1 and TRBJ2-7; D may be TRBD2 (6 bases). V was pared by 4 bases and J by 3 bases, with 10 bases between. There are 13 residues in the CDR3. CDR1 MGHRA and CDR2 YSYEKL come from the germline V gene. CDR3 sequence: CASSRRDFYEQYF. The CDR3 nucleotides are TGCGCCAGCAGCCGGCGGGACTTCTACGAGCAGTACTTC.

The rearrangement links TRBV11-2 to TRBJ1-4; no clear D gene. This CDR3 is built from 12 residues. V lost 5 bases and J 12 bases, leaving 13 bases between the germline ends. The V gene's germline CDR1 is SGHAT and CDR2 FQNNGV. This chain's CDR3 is CASSPMRYQLFF. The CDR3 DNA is TGTGCCAGCAGCCCCATGCGGTACCAACTGTTTTTT.

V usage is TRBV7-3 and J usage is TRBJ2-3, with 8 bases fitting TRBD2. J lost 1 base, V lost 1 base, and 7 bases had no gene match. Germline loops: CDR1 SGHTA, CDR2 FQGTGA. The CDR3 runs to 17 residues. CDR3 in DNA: TGTGCCAGCAGCTTAATGAGGAGCGGGGGAGGCACAGATACGCAGTATTTT. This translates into CASSLMRSGGGTDTQYF.

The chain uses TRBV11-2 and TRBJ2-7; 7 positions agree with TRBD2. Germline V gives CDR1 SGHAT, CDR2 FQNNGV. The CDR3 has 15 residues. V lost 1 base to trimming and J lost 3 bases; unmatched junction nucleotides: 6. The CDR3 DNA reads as TGTGCCAGCAGCTTAGGGGGCGGGGGACTCTACGAGCAGTACTTC. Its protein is CASSLGGGGLYEQYF.

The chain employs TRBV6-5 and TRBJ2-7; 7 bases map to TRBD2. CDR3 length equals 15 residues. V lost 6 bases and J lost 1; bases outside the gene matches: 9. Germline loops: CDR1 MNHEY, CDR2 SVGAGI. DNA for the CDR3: TGTGCCAGCAGAATCGGGGGGTTGACTTCCTACGAGCAGTACTTC. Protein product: CASRIGGLTSYEQYF.

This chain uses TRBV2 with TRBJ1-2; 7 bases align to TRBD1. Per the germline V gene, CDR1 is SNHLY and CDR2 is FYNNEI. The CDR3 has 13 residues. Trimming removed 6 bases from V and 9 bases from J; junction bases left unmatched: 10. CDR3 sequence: CASRTGPTIRYTF. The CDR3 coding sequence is TGTGCCAGCAGGACAGGGCCCACGATCCGCTACACCTTC.

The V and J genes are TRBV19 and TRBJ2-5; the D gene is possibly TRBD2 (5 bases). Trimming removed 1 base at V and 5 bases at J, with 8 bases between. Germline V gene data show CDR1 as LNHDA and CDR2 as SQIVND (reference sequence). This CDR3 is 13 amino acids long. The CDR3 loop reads CASSIGRRETQYF. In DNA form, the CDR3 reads TGTGCCAGTAGTATAGGGAGGAGGGAGACCCAGTACTTC.

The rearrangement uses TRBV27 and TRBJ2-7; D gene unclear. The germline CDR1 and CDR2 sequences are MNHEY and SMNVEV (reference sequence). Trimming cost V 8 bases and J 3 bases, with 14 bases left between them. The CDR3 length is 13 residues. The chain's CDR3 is CASSSRPVYEQYF. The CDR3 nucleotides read TGTGCCAGCTCCTCCCGTCCAGTCTACGAGCAGTACTTC.

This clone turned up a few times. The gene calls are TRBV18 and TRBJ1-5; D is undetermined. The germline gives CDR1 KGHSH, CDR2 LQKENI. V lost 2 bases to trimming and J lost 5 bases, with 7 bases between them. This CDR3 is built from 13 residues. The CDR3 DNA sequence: TGTGCCAGCTCACCATCGGTTGATCAGCCCCAGCATTTT. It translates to CASSPSVDQPQHF. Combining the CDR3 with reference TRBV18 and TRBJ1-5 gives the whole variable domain NAGVMQNPRHLVRRRGQEARLRCSPMKGHSHVYWYRQLPEEGLKFMVYLQKENIIDESGMPKERFSAEFPKEGPSILRIQQVVRGDSAAYFCASSPSVDQPQHFGDGTRLSIL.

For the CDR3, the DNA is TGTGCCAGCAGCGGGCGGGGTTCCACGCACGAGCAGTACTTC. Translating it yields CASSGRGSTHEQYF. The chain combines TRBV6-5 with TRBJ2-7; possibly TRBD2 for D (6 bases). The CDR3 is made up of 14 amino acids. In germline, CDR1 is MNHEY, CDR2 SVGAGI. Trimming removed 6 bases from V and 5 bases from J, with 17 bases in between.

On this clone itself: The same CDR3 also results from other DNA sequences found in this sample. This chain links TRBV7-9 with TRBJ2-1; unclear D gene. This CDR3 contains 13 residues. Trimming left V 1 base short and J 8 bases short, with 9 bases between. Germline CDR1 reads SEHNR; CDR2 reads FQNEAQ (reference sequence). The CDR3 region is CASSLGLNDEQFF. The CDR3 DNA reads TGTGCCAGCAGCTTAGGACTGAACGATGAGCAGTTCTTC.

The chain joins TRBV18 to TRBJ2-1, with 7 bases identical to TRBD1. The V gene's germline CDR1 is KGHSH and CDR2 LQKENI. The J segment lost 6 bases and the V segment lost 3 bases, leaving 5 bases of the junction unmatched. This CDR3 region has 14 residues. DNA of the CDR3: TGTGCCAGCTCACCGAGGACAGGCCTCAATGAGCAGTTCTTC. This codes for CASSPRTGLNEQFF.

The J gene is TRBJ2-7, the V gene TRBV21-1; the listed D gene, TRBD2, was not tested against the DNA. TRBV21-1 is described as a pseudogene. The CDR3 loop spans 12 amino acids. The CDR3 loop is CARRLARYEQYF. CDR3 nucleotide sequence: TGTGCCAGACGACTAGCAAGGTACGAGCAGTACTTC.

This chain's CDR3 is CASSSGVGWSPLHF. CDR3 in DNA: TGTGCCAGCAGTTCAGGGGTAGGGTGGTCACCCCTCCACTTT. The chain recombines TRBV5-6 with TRBJ1-6; weak D call: TRBD1 (6 bases). Germline CDR1 and CDR2: SGHDT and YYEEEE. The CDR3 is 14 residues long. V shed 5 bases and J shed 10 bases, with 16 bases lying between them.

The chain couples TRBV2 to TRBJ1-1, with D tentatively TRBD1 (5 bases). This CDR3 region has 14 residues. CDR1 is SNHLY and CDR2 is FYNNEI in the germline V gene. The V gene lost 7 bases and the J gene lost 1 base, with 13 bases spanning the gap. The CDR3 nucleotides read TGTGCCAGCAAGACAGTCCTACCGAACACTGAAGCTTTCTTT. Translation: CASKTVLPNTEAFF.

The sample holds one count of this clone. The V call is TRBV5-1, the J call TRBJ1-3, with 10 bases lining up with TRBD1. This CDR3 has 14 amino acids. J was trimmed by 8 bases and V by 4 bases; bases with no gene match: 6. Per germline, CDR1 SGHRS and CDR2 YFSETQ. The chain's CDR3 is CASSGGQGRDTIYF. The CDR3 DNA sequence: TGCGCCAGCAGCGGGGGACAGGGGAGAGACACCATATATTTT.

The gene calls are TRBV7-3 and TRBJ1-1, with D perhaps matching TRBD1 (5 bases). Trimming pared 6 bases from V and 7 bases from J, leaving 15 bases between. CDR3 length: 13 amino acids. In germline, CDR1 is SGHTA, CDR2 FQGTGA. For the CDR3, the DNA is TGTGCCAGCAGACAACAGGCAACAGGTGAAGCTTTCTTT. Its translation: CASRQQATGEAFF.

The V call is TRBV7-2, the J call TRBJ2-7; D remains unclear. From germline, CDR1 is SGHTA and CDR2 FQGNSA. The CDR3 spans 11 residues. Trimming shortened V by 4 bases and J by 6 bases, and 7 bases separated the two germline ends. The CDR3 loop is CASSSGVEQYF. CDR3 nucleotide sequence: TGTGCCAGCAGCTCCGGAGTCGAGCAGTACTTC.

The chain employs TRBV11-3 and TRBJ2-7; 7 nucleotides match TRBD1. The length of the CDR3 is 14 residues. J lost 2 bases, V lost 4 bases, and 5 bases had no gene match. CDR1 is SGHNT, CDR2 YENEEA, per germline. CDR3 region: CASSSRDSPYEQYF. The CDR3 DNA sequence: TGTGCCAGCAGCTCCCGGGACAGCCCCTACGAGCAGTACTTC.

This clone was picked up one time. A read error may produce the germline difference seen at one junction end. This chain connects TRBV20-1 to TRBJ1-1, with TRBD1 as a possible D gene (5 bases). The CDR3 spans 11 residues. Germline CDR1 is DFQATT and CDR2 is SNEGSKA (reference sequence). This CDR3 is CSVLLTDTDLF. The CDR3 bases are TGCAGTGTCCTACTCACGGACACCGACCTCTTT.